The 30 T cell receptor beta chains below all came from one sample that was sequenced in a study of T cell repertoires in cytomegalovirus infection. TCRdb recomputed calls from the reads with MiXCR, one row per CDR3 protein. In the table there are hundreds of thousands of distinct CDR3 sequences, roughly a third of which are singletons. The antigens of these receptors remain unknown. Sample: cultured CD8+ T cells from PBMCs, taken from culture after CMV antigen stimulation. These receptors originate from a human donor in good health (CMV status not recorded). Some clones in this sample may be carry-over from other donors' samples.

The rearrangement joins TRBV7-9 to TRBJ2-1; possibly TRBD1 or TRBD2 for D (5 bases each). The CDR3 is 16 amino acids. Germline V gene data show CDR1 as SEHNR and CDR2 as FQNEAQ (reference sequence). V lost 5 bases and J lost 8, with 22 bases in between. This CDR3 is CASSTSMAGRVDEQFF. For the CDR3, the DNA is TGTGCCAGCAGCACCTCTATGGCAGGGCGGGTAGATGAGCAGTTCTTC.

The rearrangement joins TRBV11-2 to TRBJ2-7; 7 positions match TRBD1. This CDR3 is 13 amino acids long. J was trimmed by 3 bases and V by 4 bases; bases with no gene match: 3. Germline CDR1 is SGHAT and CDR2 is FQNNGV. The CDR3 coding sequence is TGTGCCAGCAGCTCTACAGGGGTCTACGAGCAGTACGTC. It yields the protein CASSSTGVYEQYV.

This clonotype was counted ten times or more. The CDR3 loop is CASSFAVGTNIGGDTQYF. The DNA of the CDR3 is TGTGCCAGCAGCTTTGCCGTCGGGACAAATATCGGTGGGGATACGCAGTATTTT. The chain links TRBV7-8 to TRBJ2-3, with a weak D call TRBD1 (6 bases). Trimming cost V 3 bases and J 6 bases, with 25 bases left between them. Germline V gene lookup returns CDR1 SGHVS and CDR2 FQNEAQ. This CDR3 has 18 residues. Filled out from reference TRBV7-8 and TRBJ2-3, the complete variable domain reads GAGVSQSPRYKVAKRGQDVALRCDPISGHVSLFWYQQALGQGPEFLTYFQNEAQLDKSGLPSDRFFAERPEGSVSTLKIQRTQQEDSAVYLCASSFAVGTNIGGDTQYFGPGTRLTVL.

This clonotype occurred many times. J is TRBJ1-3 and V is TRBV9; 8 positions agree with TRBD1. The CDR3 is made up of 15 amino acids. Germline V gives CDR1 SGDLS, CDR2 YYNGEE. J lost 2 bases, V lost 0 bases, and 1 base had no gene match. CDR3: CASSVGTGPGNTIYF. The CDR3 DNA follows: TGTGCCAGCAGCGTAGGGACAGGGCCTGGAAACACCATATATTTT. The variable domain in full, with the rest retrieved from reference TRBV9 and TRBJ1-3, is DSGVTQTPKHLITATGQRVTLRCSPRSGDLSVYWYQQSLDQGLQFLIQYYNGEERAKGNILERFSAQQFPDLHSELNLSSLELGDSALYFCASSVGTGPGNTIYFGEGSWLTVV.

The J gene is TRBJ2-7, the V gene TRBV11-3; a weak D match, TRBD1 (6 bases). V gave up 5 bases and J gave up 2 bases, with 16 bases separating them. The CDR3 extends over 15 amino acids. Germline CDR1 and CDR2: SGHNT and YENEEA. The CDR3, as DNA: TGTGCCAGCAGCGTCCGGGACAACGGTACCTACGAGCAGTACTTC. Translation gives CASSVRDNGTYEQYF.

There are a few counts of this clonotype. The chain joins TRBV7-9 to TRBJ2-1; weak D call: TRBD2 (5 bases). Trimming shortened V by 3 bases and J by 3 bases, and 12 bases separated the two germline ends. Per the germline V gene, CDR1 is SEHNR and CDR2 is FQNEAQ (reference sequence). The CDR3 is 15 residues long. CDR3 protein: CASSFPRGFYNEQFF. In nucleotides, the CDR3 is TGTGCCAGCAGCTTCCCCAGAGGGTTCTACAATGAGCAGTTCTTC.

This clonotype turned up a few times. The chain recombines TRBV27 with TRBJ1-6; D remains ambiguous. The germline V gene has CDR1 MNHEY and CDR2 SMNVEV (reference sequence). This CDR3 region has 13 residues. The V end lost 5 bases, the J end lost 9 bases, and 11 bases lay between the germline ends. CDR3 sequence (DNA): TGTGCCAGCAGTCCAGGTGTGGGTTCACCCCTCCACTTT. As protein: CASSPGVGSPLHF.

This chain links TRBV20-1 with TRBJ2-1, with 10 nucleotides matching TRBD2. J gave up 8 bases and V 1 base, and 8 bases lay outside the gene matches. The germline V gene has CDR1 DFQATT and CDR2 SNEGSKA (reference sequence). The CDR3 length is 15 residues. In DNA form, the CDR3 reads TGCAGTGCTAGAGGGAGCCTAGCGGGGGTCGATGAGCAGTTCTTC. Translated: CSARGSLAGVDEQFF.

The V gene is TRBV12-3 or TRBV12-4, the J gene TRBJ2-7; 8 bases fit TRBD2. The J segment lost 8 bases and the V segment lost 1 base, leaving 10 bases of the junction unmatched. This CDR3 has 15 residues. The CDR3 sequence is CASSLGAGVMVKQYV. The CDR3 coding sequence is TGTGCCAGCAGTTTAGGAGCGGGGGTTATGGTCAAGCAGTACGTC.

The CDR3 loop is CATSRATTGVTGELFF. The DNA of the CDR3 is TGTGCCACCAGCAGAGCCACGACAGGGGTTACCGGGGAGCTGTTTTTT. The chain uses TRBV15 and TRBJ2-2; 8 bases agree with TRBD1. Germline CDR1 LNHNV, CDR2 YYDKDF (reference sequence). CDR3 length: 16 amino acids. Trimming took 1 base from V and 5 from J; bases not matched to a gene: 6.

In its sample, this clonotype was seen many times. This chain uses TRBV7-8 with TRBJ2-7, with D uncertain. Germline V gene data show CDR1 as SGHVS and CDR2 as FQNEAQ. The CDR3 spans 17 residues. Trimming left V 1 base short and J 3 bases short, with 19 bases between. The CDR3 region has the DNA TGTGCCAGCAGCTTAGTTAGTAGGGCACCGCCATACTACGAGCAGTACTTC. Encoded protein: CASSLVSRAPPYYEQYF.

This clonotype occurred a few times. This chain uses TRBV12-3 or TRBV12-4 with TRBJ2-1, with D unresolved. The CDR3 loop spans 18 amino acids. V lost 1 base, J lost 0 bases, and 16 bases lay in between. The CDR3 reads CASSLGVRLHVSYNEQFF. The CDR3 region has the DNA TGTGCCAGCAGTTTAGGGGTACGGCTTCATGTCTCCTACAATGAGCAGTTCTTC.

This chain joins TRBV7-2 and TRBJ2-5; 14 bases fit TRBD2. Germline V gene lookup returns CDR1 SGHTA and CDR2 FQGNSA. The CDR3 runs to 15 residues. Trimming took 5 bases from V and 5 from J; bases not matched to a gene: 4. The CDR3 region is CASSRLAGGHETQYF. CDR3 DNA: TGTGCCAGCAGCCGACTAGCGGGGGGGCATGAGACCCAGTACTTC.

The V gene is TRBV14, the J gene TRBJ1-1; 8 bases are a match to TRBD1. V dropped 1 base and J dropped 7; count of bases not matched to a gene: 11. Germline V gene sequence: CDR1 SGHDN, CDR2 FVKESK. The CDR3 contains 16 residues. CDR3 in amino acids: CASSQASRGRRDEAFF. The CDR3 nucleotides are TGTGCCAGCAGCCAAGCCTCCAGGGGGCGACGGGATGAAGCTTTCTTT.

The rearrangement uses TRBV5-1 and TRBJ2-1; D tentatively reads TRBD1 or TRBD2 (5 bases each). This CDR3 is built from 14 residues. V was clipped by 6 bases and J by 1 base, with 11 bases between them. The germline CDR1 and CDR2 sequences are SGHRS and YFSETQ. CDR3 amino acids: CASIVGGSYNEQFF. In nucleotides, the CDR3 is TGCGCCAGCATCGTTGGGGGTTCCTACAATGAGCAGTTCTTC.

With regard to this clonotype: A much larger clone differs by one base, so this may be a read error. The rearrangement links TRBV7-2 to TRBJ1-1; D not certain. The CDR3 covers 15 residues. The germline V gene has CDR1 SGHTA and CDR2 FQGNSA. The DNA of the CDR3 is TGTGTCAGCAGCTTAGAAGGAGCCATGAACACTGAAGCTTTCTTT. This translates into CVSSLEGAMNTEAFF.

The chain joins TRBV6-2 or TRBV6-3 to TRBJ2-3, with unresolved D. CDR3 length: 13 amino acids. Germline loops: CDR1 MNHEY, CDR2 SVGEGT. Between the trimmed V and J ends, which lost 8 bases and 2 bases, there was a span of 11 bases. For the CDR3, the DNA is TGTGCCAGCCATTGGCAGGACACAGATACGCAGTATTTT. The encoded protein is CASHWQDTDTQYF.

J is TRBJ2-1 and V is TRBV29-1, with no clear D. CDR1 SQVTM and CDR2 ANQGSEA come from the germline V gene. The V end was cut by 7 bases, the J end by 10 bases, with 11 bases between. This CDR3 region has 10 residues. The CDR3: CSAPLGEQFF. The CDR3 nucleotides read TGCAGCGCTCCCCTTGGGGAGCAGTTCTTC.

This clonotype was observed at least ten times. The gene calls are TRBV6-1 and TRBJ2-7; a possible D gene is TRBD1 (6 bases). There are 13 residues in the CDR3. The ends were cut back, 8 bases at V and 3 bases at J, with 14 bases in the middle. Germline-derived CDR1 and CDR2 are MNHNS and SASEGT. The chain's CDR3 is CASVGTSFYEQYV. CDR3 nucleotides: TGTGCCAGCGTAGGGACATCCTTCTACGAGCAGTACGTC.

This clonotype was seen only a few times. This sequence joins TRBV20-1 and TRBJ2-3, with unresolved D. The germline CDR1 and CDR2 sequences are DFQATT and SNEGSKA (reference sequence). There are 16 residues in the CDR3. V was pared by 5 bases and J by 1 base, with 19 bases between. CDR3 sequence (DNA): TGCAGTGCTCCAAATGGGATTGGGTTACGCACAGATACGCAGTATTTT. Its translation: CSAPNGIGLRTDTQYF.

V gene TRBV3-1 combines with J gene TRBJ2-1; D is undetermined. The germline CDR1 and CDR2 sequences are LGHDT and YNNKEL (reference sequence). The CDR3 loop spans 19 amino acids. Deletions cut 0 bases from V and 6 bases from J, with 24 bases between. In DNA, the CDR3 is TGTGCCAGCAGCCAAGATCGAGGCTGGGTAGGGCAGGCCTTCAATGAGCAGTTCTTC. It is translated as CASSQDRGWVGQAFNEQFF.

This CDR3 is CASSEGQVMYF. The CDR3, as DNA: TGTGCCAGCAGTGAAGGGCAGGTTATGTACTTC. The chain is built from TRBV25-1 and TRBJ2-5; D ambiguous. CDR3 length equals 11 residues. V was cut by 2 bases and J by 13 bases, with 11 bases left in between. Germline assignment: CDR1 MGHDK and CDR2 SYGVNS.

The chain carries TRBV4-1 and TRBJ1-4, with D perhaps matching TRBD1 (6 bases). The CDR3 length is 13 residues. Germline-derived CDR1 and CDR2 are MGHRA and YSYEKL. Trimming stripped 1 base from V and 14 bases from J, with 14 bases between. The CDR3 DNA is TGCGCCAGCAGCCAAGCGCCGGGGGGCCGGCTGTTTTTT. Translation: CASSQAPGGRLFF.

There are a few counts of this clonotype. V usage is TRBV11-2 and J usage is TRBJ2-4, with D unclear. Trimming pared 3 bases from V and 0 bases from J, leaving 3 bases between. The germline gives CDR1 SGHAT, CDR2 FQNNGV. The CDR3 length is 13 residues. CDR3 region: CASSFVAKNIQYF. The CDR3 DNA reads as TGTGCCAGCAGCTTTGTAGCCAAAAACATTCAGTACTTC.

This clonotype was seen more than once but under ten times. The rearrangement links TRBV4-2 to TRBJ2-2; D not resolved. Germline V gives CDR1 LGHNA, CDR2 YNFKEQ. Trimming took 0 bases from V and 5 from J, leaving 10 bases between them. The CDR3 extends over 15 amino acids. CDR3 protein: CASSQDWARTGELFF. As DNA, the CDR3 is TGTGCCAGCAGCCAAGACTGGGCGAGGACCGGGGAGCTGTTTTTT.

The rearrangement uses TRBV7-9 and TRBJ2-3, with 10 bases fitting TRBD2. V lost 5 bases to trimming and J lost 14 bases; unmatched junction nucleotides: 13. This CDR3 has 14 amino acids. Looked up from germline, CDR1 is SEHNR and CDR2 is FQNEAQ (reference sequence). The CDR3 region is CASSASPSSGGTYF. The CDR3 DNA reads TGTGCCAGCAGCGCCAGCCCCTCTAGCGGGGGAACGTATTTT.

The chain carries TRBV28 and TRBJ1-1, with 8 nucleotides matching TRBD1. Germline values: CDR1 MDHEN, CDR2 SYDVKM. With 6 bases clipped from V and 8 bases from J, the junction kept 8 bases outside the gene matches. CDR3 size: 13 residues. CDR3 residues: CASSEAGGGEAFF. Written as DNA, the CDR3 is TGTGCCAGCAGCGAGGCAGGGGGCGGGGAAGCTTTCTTT.

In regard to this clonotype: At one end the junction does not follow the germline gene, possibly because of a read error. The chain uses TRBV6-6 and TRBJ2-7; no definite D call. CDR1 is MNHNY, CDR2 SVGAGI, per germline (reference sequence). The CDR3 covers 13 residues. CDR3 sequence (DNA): TGTGCCAGCAGCTACTTAGGAAATCGCGAGCAGTACTTC. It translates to CASSYLGNREQYF.

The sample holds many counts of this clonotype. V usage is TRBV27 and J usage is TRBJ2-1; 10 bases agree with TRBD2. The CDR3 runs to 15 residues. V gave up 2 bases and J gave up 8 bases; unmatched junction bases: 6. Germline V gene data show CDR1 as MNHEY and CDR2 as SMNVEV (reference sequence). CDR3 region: CASSLLAGVGYEQFF. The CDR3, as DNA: TGTGCCAGCAGTTTACTAGCGGGGGTGGGTTATGAGCAGTTCTTC.

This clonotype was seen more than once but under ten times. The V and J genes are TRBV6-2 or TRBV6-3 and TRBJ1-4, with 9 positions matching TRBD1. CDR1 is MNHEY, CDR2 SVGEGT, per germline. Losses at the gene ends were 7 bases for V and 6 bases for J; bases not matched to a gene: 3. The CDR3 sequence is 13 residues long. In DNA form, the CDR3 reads TGTGCCAGCAACAACAGGGGGCATGAAAAACTGTTTTTT. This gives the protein CASNNRGHEKLFF.